The T cell receptor (beta chain) under discussion was sequenced for a study of cytomegalovirus exposure and HLA in healthy donors. Looking at the study overall: Within an early data release were roughly 90 million unique TCRs drawn from HLA-typed donors. Genotyping showed 81% of over 350 donors falling in the Caucasian-associated ancestry cluster.

Notes on this clone: Its antigen is currently unknown. Germline and junction disagree at one end, which may indicate a read error.

CDR3 length equals 14 residues. From germline, CDR1 is SSHAT and CDR2 FNYEAQ (reference sequence). PCR involved 60 Vbeta and 13 Jbeta primers. Assay used: immunoSEQ multiplex PCR; TCRdb lists only in-frame clones, some missing. The sample shows approximately 150,000 clones, around 75% of them seen only once. Whole-study findings and limits: A later analysis showed that HLA-associated TCR beta chains had undergone more clonal expansion than equally common others. A few chains tied to CMV proved CMV antigen-specific in vitro.

This TCR was recovered from a young man in good health and CMV-seropositive. The sample was PBMCs. The chain combines TRBV7-7 with TRBJ2-3, with D perhaps TRBD1 (6 bases). The CDR3 DNA reads TGTGCTAGCAGCCAAACAGGGTTTGGGGATACGCAGTATTTT. This translates into CASSQTGFGDTQYF. Together with reference TRBV7-7 and TRBJ2-3, the CDR3 gives the full variable domain: GAGVSQSPRYKVTKRGQDVTLRCDPISSHATLYWYQQALGQGPEFLTYFNYEAQPDKSGLPSDRFSAERPEGSISTLTIQRTEQRDSAMYRCASSQTGFGDTQYFGPGTRLTVL.